This T cell receptor (delta chain) was captured in a study of γδ T cells in repeated Plasmodium falciparum infection. Study in general: Timepoints: baseline, immediately before selected infections, and 21 days after every infection. Study results and caveats: One small rural Malian village, predominantly a single ethnic group, supplied the cohort. Malian children's Vdelta2-negative repertoires appeared more expanded and less diverse than Australians'. Many TCRgamma sequences overlapped between individuals in stable Vgamma9/Vdelta2+ repertoires.

This clone was detected ten times or more. Its antigen is currently unknown. A read error likely explains why the TCRdb protein, taken from a much larger clone, differs from this DNA's translation at residue 8; the protein shown is translated from the DNA. Gammadelta T cells were flow-sorted from PBMC into Vgamma9/Vdelta2+ and Vdelta2-negative populations for bulk analysis. TCRdb re-analyzed the multiplex PCR reads via CATT. The sample has some 50,000 delta-chain clones, around 1.6% seen once. Trimming stripped 5 bases from V and 0 bases from J, with 13 bases between. The V gene's germline CDR1 is TSWWSYY and CDR2 QGS. The CDR3 consists of 15 residues.

Sequenced: gamma-delta T cells from blood. The rearrangement joins TRDV1 to TRDJ1; D unclear. The J gene is not listed in TCRdb, so it was assigned here from a DNA match to germline. This receptor was taken from a pool of human donors (malaria-infected and uninfected, not separated). The CDR3 reads CALGKLLKNTDKLIF. CDR3 DNA sequence: TGTGCTCTTGGGAAGTTACTGAAGAACACCGATAAACTCATCTTT.